Included here is one T cell receptor (beta chain) sequence, with context. This record comes from a study of cytomegalovirus exposure and HLA in healthy donors. The PCR used 60 Vbeta and 13 Jbeta primers. Sequenced by immunoSEQ multiplex PCR; TCRdb stores in-frame clones only, minus some. The repertoire holds roughly 190,000 clones, around 80% seen once, with less than 2% in the top ten. V shed 3 bases, J shed 4 bases, and the junction held 6 bases outside the gene matches. The length of the CDR3 is 15 residues. Germline CDR1 reads SEHNR; CDR2 reads FQNEAQ (reference sequence). This receptor was taken from a woman under 30 in good health and CMV-seronegative. V usage is TRBV7-9 and J usage is TRBJ2-3; TRBD2 matches at 8 bases. The sequencing sample was made of PBMCs. The DNA of the CDR3 is TGTGCCAGCAGCTTGTTGGCTAGCGGGCCAGATACGCAGTATTTT. Protein: CASSLLASGPDTQYF.